This T cell receptor (beta chain) was sequenced for a study of blood T cell repertoires in COVID-19. Study context: Material from acute and convalescent COVID-19 was sourced from the United States, Italy and Spain. PBMCs, B-cell-depleted T cells, or T cells were the source of the cDNA or gDNA that made up the material.

Germline V CDR1 and CDR2: SQVTM, ANQGSEA. The junction had 2 bases not matched to a gene; V was cut back by 7 bases and J by 2 bases. This CDR3 is 14 amino acids long. How the authors handled the data: The authors estimated nucleated cell counts from reference gene primer amplification. Here immunoSEQ multiplex PCR was the method, and the copy in TCRdb shows in-frame clones only, minus some. The V and J calls and clone size are taken from that table; D and trimming were inferred from the DNA. This sample has a few hundred thousand clones, with 80% to 90% found just once. This TCR derives from a man aged 35 to 55 with acute or convalescent COVID-19. This sequence joins TRBV29-1 and TRBJ2-6; 10 bases agree with TRBD1. Sequencing was performed on peripheral blood. This CDR3 is CSATGGAGANVLTF. The CDR3 coding sequence is TGCAGCGCGACAGGGGGCGCTGGGGCCAACGTCCTGACTTTC. Together with reference TRBV29-1 and TRBJ2-6, the CDR3 gives the full variable domain: SAVISQKPSRDICQRGTSLTIQCQVDSQVTMMFWYRQQPGQSLTLIATANQGSEATYESGFVIDKFPISRPNLTFSTLTVSNMSPEDSSIYLCSATGGAGANVLTFGAGSRLTVL.